What follows are 10 T cell receptor beta chains derived from one specimen sequenced in a study of identical twins. TCRdb reprocessed the 5' RACE reads via MiXCR and lists one record per CDR3 protein. The sample has about 890,000 distinct CDR3 sequences, 9% to 15% seen once. In addition, the sample was reused for a study of yellow fever vaccine responses in identical twins.

What was sequenced was PBMCs. Receptor source: a woman younger than 35 in good health.

The chain joins TRBV4-1 to TRBJ2-1; 13 nucleotides line up with TRBD2. Trimming at V came to 3 bases and at J to 4 bases, leaving 6 bases not matched to a gene. Germline V gene lookup returns CDR1 MGHRA and CDR2 YSYEKL. The CDR3 has 17 amino acids. CDR3 coding DNA: TGCGCCAGCAGCCACTCACTAGCGGGGGGGTATTACAATGAGCAGTTCTTC. Its protein product is CASSHSLAGGYYNEQFF.

V gene TRBV12-3 or TRBV12-4 combines with J gene TRBJ2-1, with a possible D match to TRBD1 (6 bases). This CDR3 contains 14 residues. The V end was cut by 5 bases, the J end by 9 bases, with 17 bases between. The CDR3 DNA reads TGTGCCAGCAGTCCGTCCGACAGGATAGGTGAGCAGTTCTTC. Amino acids: CASSPSDRIGEQFF.

The V and J genes are TRBV6-9 and TRBJ1-1; a possible D gene is TRBD1 (6 bases). CDR1 MNHGY and CDR2 SVAAGI come from the germline V gene. Trimming removed 7 bases at V and 4 bases at J, with 10 bases between. The CDR3 loop spans 12 amino acids. CDR3 sequence (DNA): TGTGCCAGCACCCGGGACATCACTGAAGCTTTCTTT. Residues: CASTRDITEAFF.

The chain has TRBV20-1 and TRBJ2-7; TRBD1 matches 11 bases. In germline, CDR1 is DFQATT, CDR2 SNEGSKA (reference sequence). This CDR3 has 12 amino acids. The V segment lost 4 bases and the J segment 6 bases; nucleotides outside the gene matches: 2. The DNA for the CDR3 is TGCAGTGCTACCGGACAGGGGGCCGAGCAGTACTTC. Translation gives CSATGQGAEQYF.

V is TRBV3-1 and J is TRBJ2-3, with D uncertain. Deletions cut 5 bases from V and 4 bases from J, with 13 bases between. CDR1 is LGHDT, CDR2 YNNKEL, per germline (reference sequence). The CDR3 contains 14 residues. The CDR3 sequence is CASSSRRFSDTQYF. DNA for the CDR3: TGTGCCAGCAGCTCGAGGCGTTTTTCAGATACGCAGTATTTT.

This clonotype was detected only a few times. The rearrangement uses TRBV29-1 and TRBJ2-7; 7 nucleotides match TRBD1. Germline V gives CDR1 SQVTM, CDR2 ANQGSEA. V was clipped by 7 bases and J by 2 bases; unmatched bases: 11. The CDR3 runs to 14 residues. The CDR3 reads CSALRWDSPYEQYF. The CDR3, as DNA: TGCAGCGCCCTGCGGTGGGACAGTCCCTACGAGCAGTACTTC.

The chain combines TRBV6-5 with TRBJ2-1; unclear D gene. V lost 1 base and J lost 0, with 4 bases in between. This CDR3 has 14 residues. Germline V CDR1 and CDR2: MNHEY, SVGAGI. The CDR3 nucleotides read TGTGCCAGCAGTTACTGGCGCTCCTACAATGAGCAGTTCTTC. Protein: CASSYWRSYNEQFF.

This clonotype has more than one count but fewer than ten. This chain uses TRBV5-1 with TRBJ2-3; D perhaps matches TRBD1 (5 bases). CDR3 length: 14 residues. Between the trimmed V and J ends, which lost 4 bases and 2 bases, there was a span of 11 bases. Germline V lookup: CDR1 SGHRS, CDR2 YFSETQ. Written as DNA, the CDR3 is TGCGCCAGCAGCGGAACAGGAAACACAGATACGCAGTATTTT. This translates into CASSGTGNTDTQYF.

V and J are TRBV20-1 and TRBJ2-2, with D unresolved. V lost 2 bases, J lost 9 bases, and 16 bases lay in between. There are 14 residues in the CDR3. CDR1 and CDR2 from the germline V gene are DFQATT and SNEGSKA (reference sequence). CDR3 sequence: CSARSIPHQRELFF. CDR3 nucleotides: TGCAGTGCTAGATCCATCCCTCATCAGAGGGAGCTGTTTTTT.

This rearrangement joins TRBV25-1 to TRBJ2-5; the D call may be TRBD1 or TRBD2 (6 bases each). V was trimmed by 5 bases and J by 2 bases, leaving 21 bases between them. The CDR3 runs 17 residues. From germline, CDR1 is MGHDK and CDR2 SYGVNS. As DNA, the CDR3 is TGTGCCAGCAGTCAGGGGCAGGGCGGGGTGAGGCAAGAGACCCAGTACTTC. Translating gives CASSQGQGGVRQETQYF.